This T cell receptor (beta chain) was found in a study of cytomegalovirus exposure and HLA in healthy donors (dated by TCRdb to about 2017). Context from the whole study: In an earlier analysis of roughly 590 of the donors, under 300 Gb of sequence data and approximately 100 million unique TCR beta sequences from about 180 million T cells were reported. Typing coverage varied by locus: roughly 620-640 donors for A, B, C, DRB1 and DQB1; roughly 560 for DQA1; more than 600 for DPA1; 400 to 480 for DPB1. The genetic ancestry cluster associated with self-reported Caucasian donors included over 65% of the 398 genotyped donors. HLA typing covered class I and class II loci at four-digit resolution. To predict cytomegalovirus infection status, the study brought together high-throughput TCR immunosequencing, statistical association of individual TCRs with disease status, and machine learning. In a later analysis, previously published TCR beta repertoires from 550 to 750 donors were re-analyzed and high-resolution HLA genotyping was added so that TCR occurrence patterns could be studied. Donor age, sex, ethnicity and CMV serostatus were compiled together with the repertoire data. The study profiled the T cell repertoires of under 850 subjects by immunosequencing and related them to cytomegalovirus serostatus. Roughly 5 DR-DQ haplotypes were handled as single units for association and clustering, since linkage in the cohort was strong. All discovery cohort repertoires had been generated on a single sequencing platform. A later genetic analysis took genome-wide SNP genotypes for about 55% of the roughly 670 donors and used that subset as a discovery cohort. Rather than using new phenotypic data, the later analysis identified candidate immune exposures from TCR beta sequences and from how often those sequences occurred across donors. Among several hundred genotyped donors of the cohort, an average of around 240,000 unique TCR beta nucleotide sequences was sequenced per donor, of which about 19% were non-productive. The study aimed to test whether cataloging public T cell receptors could reveal signatures of past pathogen exposure. Approximately 300 gigabases of sequencing data and around 90 million unique TCR sequences made up an early release that covered several hundred HLA-typed donors. Besides the first cohort of 500 to 700 subjects, a separate validation cohort made up of some 110 different subjects was used. An earlier analysis of fewer than 700 of the donors applied high-throughput TCR beta sequencing to assess whether each TCR beta V gene segment acted as functional or pseudogenic.

This clone was detected only once. The antigen it binds to is not known. Within one base of it there is no much larger clone, and no base qualities were kept. Points the paper makes about the study in general: The only immune exposure information available for the cohort was CMV serostatus. In an earlier analysis of 500 to 650 of the donors, most TCR beta V segments appeared in productive rearrangements about 87% or about 30% of the time, broadly matching IMGT annotations. While some public TCRs were present in many individuals, most TCR sequences turned up only very rarely across donors. Because counts were too low, roughly 16 rarely observed V segments, including chromosome 9 orphons, were left out of the earlier analysis of some 640 of the donors. In a later analysis, some 18,000 TCR beta sequences were associated with specific HLA alleles at a false discovery rate of 0.05. Only TCR beta chains were sequenced in this cohort, and the absence of alpha or paired-chain data limited detectable features. Assigning TCR associations to individual alleles was difficult when HLA alleles, especially DR and DQ, strongly co-occurred. Correlated functional status among segregating V segments might be attributable to linkage disequilibrium, but an unknown experimental factor could not be ruled out. A later analysis found that most CMV-associated TCR beta chains appeared HLA-restricted, with HLA associations seemingly driven largely by CMV exposure. The presence/absence analyses assumed that sequencing depth was roughly uniform across donors, and that assumption may not be true. Because HLA typing was unavailable for some donors at each locus, only the typed subset was used in association tests. In vitro tests confirmed that a few of the cytomegalovirus-associated TCR beta chains recognize cytomegalovirus antigens. A further reported finding was that TCR beta sequences accurately predicted the HLA-A and HLA-B alleles for most subjects in the first cohort. A later genetic analysis reported fewer N-insertions in productive TCRs among donors in an Asian-associated ancestry cluster than the approximately 700-donor mean. In a later analysis, several top co-occurrence clusters were reported to appear linked to parvovirus B19, influenza, CMV and Epstein-Barr virus. The sequencing pipeline was judged likely to have produced a cluster of highly shared sequence variants as a technical artifact. Because the 87-base-pair reads could not distinguish some IMGT-functional V segments, including TRBV6-2 and TRBV6-3, those segments were excluded. An association between a missense DCLRE1C variant and V-gene and J-gene trimming of TCR beta chains was found in a later genetic analysis and replicated in an independent cohort. In a later analysis, HLA-associated TCR beta chains showed more clonal expansion and lower generation probabilities than non-associated chains that were equally common. In both the original and validation cohorts, the classifier was reported to diagnose cytomegalovirus status with high specificity and sensitivity. According to the authors, the approach could potentially be generalized to other disease states and immunological phenotypes. The study gave a list of roughly 150 TCR beta chains associated with cytomegalovirus. In a later analysis, TCR association rates were found to vary across HLA loci, with the most associated TCRs seen for DRB1 alleles and the fewest for HLA-C alleles.

Library preparation used the immunoSEQ multiplex PCR assay. For the multiplex PCR, a mixture combining 60 forward primers for TCR Vbeta segments and 13 reverse primers for TCR Jbeta segments was used. Amplification of the CDR3 region of rearranged TCR beta genes was performed with a multiplex PCR assay on genomic DNA. On the Illumina HiSeq System, the amplified TCR beta libraries were sequenced as 87-base-pair reads. From the authors' description of their analysis: A later analysis tallied 80 million to 95 million unique TCR beta chains across the 660 or so repertoires, and about 10 million of those chains were shared by two or more donors. Raw reads were error-corrected and collapsed into unique sequences by a nearest-neighbor algorithm in which closely related sequences were merged to remove PCR and sequencing errors. CDR3 sequences were aligned to IMGT reference sequences to assign V, D and J gene segments. For a sequence to be retained, a match of at least six nucleotides was required to both a V gene segment and a J gene segment. A rearrangement counted as productive if the CDR3 had no stop codons and remained in frame with V and J, and every other rearrangement counted as non-productive. Following IMGT convention, CDR3 was defined as the stretch from the second conserved V-encoded cysteine to the conserved J-encoded phenylalanine. In an earlier analysis of approximately 590 of the donors, sequences lacking an unambiguous match to a single V gene segment were excluded. An earlier analysis of a few hundred of the donors classified V segments as functional when productive rearrangements were above 56.7% and as segregating when the standard deviation between donors was above 5%. A statistical classification framework was built to diagnose cytomegalovirus status from the catalog of TCR beta chain sequences. In a later analysis, V and J genes were assigned by comparing TCR nucleotide sequences against IMGT/GENE-DB human TR gene sequences. A later analysis assigned CDR3 sequences and most-parsimonious VDJ recombination scenarios with the TCRdist pipeline. In a later analysis, every TCR beta chain was defined by the combination of its CDR3 amino acid sequence and its V-gene family, and reads without a unique V-gene family were dropped. In a later analysis, around 650 highly shared, low-generation-probability nucleotide sequences were removed to address suspected cross-contamination and a sequencing artifact. In a later analysis, a clonal expansion index was calculated for each public chain from normalized within-repertoire ranks of inferred template counts. Generation probabilities in a later analysis came from a VDJ recombination model fitted to out-of-frame rearrangements, and those results were checked against IGoR. Hypergeometric tests were used in a later analysis to score TCR-TCR, TCR-HLA and TCR-CMV co-occurrence, with a repertoire-size bias correction applied to the TCR pairs. In a later analysis, false discovery rates were estimated by permuting HLA or CMV assignments 20 times. In a later analysis, co-occurring TCRs were grouped using DBSCAN, with TCRdist sequence similarity added in when clustering inside HLA-allele-positive subsets. Repertoires with fewer than 30,000 or more than 120,000 public chains, plus five repertoires with anomalous nucleotide sharing, were excluded from co-occurrence clustering. Entries here come from immuneACCESS through TCRdb and include only in-frame sequences with V and J called. Some clones fail to appear in such tables; in the studies checked, an unresolved V gene covers under half of the shortfall, and the cause of the remainder is unknown. V, J and clone size reflect that table, while D and trimming were determined from the DNA. The sample yields 100,000 to 150,000 clones; 75% to 85% were counted once. The ten largest clones take up over 4.5% of the sample.

In total, roughly 710 healthy bone marrow donors made up the cohort. At the time of sampling, every cohort member was nominally healthy, though immune exposures that went unrecorded were likely present. The donor was CMV seropositive and was included in the group of 300 or so seropositive cohort members. Each donor provided a peripheral blood sample, and peripheral blood mononuclear cells were used for TCR beta sequencing. Genomic DNA extraction from the blood cell samples was performed with the Qiagen DNeasy Blood Extraction Kit. Taken from cysteine to phenylalanine, the CDR3 has 12 residues. CDR3 DNA is the only sequence kept; it has 36 bases, read in frame from the first base. V is shortened by 3 bases, J by 6 bases, and the region joining them spans 7 bases. CDR1 and CDR2 are drawn from the germline V gene (reference sequence): LNHDA, SQIVND.

Input material: PBMCs. This receptor was taken from a woman aged 40 to 50 in good health and CMV-seropositive. The rearrangement combines TRBV19 with TRBJ2-3, with no reliable assignment of the D segment. The sequenced DNA: TGTGCCAGTAGTATCTCCTTTGATACGCAGTATTTT. The encoded protein is CASSISFDTQYF.